This T cell receptor beta chain was recovered during a study of cytomegalovirus exposure and HLA in healthy donors. General study results and limits: Looking again later, the authors saw that most CMV-associated TCR beta chains seemed HLA-restricted. Solely CMV serostatus was available to characterize immune exposure.

Details on this clone: Its antigen is as yet unknown.

The CDR3 has 20 residues. V dropped 5 bases and J dropped 4 bases, with 33 bases sitting between them. Germline V lookup: CDR1 SGHNT, CDR2 YYREEE (reference sequence). The PCR used 60 Vbeta and 13 Jbeta primers. The assay was immunoSEQ multiplex PCR, and TCRdb's table has in-frame clones only and misses some. Of about 130,000 clones listed, approximately 69% were seen once; the top ten hold 5.5% to 7%. This clonotype was obtained from a man in his forties in good health and CMV-seropositive. Sequenced: PBMCs. J is TRBJ1-2 and V is TRBV5-4, with D unresolved. CDR3 coding DNA: TGTGCCAGCAGTTTCCCGGAGCTAGCGGAAAAGAACCCGAGGGTCTATGGCTACACCTTC. Translating it yields CASSFPELAEKNPRVYGYTF.